The rows below give T cell receptor beta chains drawn from one sample of a study of Graves' ophthalmopathy and Graves' hyperthyroidism. A single record per CDR3 protein comes from TCRdb applying MiXCR to the multiplex PCR reads. This sample yields about 660,000 distinct CDR3 sequences, of which roughly 41% are seen a single time; more than 2.5% belongs to the top ten. Sequenced sample: peripheral blood. The receptors were gathered from an adult man with Graves' ophthalmopathy. Each CDR3 is given with its conserved first and last residue. A D gene is named only where the DNA matches it firmly. Some rows mark clone size as missing; the rest say once, few, many or name a class of expanded clone.

clone_size: NA; v_call: TRBV12-3/TRBV12-4; j_call: TRBJ2-2; d_call: NA; cdr3_aa: CASSVPTGELFF; cdr3_nt: TGTGCCAGCAGTGTCCCCACCGGGGAGCTGTTTTTT
clone_size: few; v_call: TRBV11-2; j_call: TRBJ1-2; d_call: TRBD1; cdr3_aa: CASSLNAGTASYGYTF; cdr3_nt: TGTGCCAGCAGCTTAAACGCCGGGACAGCAAGCTATGGCTACACCTTC
clone_size: NA; v_call: TRBV7-9; j_call: TRBJ2-5; d_call: TRBD2; cdr3_aa: CASSLDLGSGETQYF; cdr3_nt: TGTGCCAGCAGCTTAGATTTGGGTAGCGGGGAGACCCAGTACTTC
clone_size: many; v_call: TRBV7-2; j_call: TRBJ1-5; d_call: NA; cdr3_aa: CASSFVTEDQPQHF; cdr3_nt: TGTGCCAGCAGCTTTGTGACTGAGGATCAGCCCCAGCATTTT
clone_size: few; v_call: TRBV5-1; j_call: TRBJ2-2; d_call: TRBD2; cdr3_aa: CASSPAGEGSTGELFF; cdr3_nt: TGCGCCAGCAGCCCCGCCGGGGAGGGGTCCACCGGGGAGCTGTTTTTT
clone_size: few; v_call: TRBV20-1; j_call: TRBJ2-5; d_call: NA; cdr3_aa: CSAGIGGIKPGETQYF; cdr3_nt: TGCAGTGCTGGAATAGGGGGGATCAAGCCGGGGGAGACCCAGTACTTC
clone_size: NA; v_call: TRBV10-3; j_call: TRBJ2-1; d_call: NA; cdr3_aa: CASGAGAGNEQFF; cdr3_nt: TGTGCCAGCGGGGCCGGGGCGGGCAATGAGCAGTTCTTC
clone_size: many; v_call: TRBV29-1; j_call: TRBJ1-4; d_call: TRBD1; cdr3_aa: CSVSGQGGEKLFF; cdr3_nt: TGCAGCGTTTCGGGACAGGGAGGCGAAAAACTGTTTTTT
clone_size: many; v_call: TRBV19; j_call: TRBJ1-5; d_call: TRBD1; cdr3_aa: CASSMGQVFQPQHF; cdr3_nt: TGTGCCAGTAGTATGGGACAGGTATTTCAGCCCCAGCATTTT
clone_size: NA; v_call: TRBV20-1; j_call: TRBJ1-5; d_call: NA; cdr3_aa: CSAPRDPGPQHF; cdr3_nt: TGCAGTGCTCCCAGAGACCCCGGGCCCCAGCATTTT
clone_size: few; v_call: TRBV11-3; j_call: TRBJ2-2; d_call: NA; cdr3_aa: CASSQEDGSSGGELFF; cdr3_nt: TGCGCCAGCAGCCAAGAGGACGGTAGTAGCGGCGGGGAGCTGTTTTTT
clone_size: many; v_call: TRBV10-3; j_call: TRBJ1-2; d_call: TRBD1; cdr3_aa: CASTVRGQGATYGYTF; cdr3_nt: TGTGCCAGCACCGTAAGGGGACAGGGGGCTACCTATGGCTACACCTTC
clone_size: NA; v_call: TRBV14; j_call: TRBJ1-4; d_call: NA; cdr3_aa: CASSPGGFATNEKLFF; cdr3_nt: TGTGCCAGCTCACCGGGAGGGTTCGCAACTAATGAAAAACTGTTTTTT
clone_size: many; v_call: TRBV7-9; j_call: TRBJ2-7; d_call: TRBD1; cdr3_aa: CASSQIDRGIEQYF; cdr3_nt: TGTGCCAGCAGCCAGATCGACAGGGGAATCGAGCAGTACTTC
clone_size: NA; v_call: TRBV24-1; j_call: TRBJ2-2; d_call: NA; cdr3_aa: CATSGRVSDTGELFF; cdr3_nt: TGTGCCACCAGCGGGAGAGTTTCGGACACCGGGGAGCTGTTTTTT
clone_size: many; v_call: TRBV19; j_call: TRBJ2-7; d_call: TRBD1; cdr3_aa: CASMGTGASSYEQYF; cdr3_nt: TGTGCCAGTATGGGAACAGGGGCCTCTTCCTACGAGCAGTACTTC
clone_size: NA; v_call: TRBV5-1; j_call: TRBJ2-5; d_call: NA; cdr3_aa: CASSLVAGIQETQYF; cdr3_nt: TGCGCCAGCAGCTTGGTAGCAGGTATCCAAGAGACCCAGTACTTC
clone_size: NA; v_call: TRBV15; j_call: TRBJ1-5; d_call: NA; cdr3_aa: CATSRDARERRETQHF; cdr3_nt: TGTGCCACCAGCAGAGATGCGCGGGAGAGGAGAGAGACCCAGCATTTT